This is a list of T cell receptor beta chains from one sample in a study of shared clonotypes between healthy human individuals. Sequencing was performed with immunoSEQ multiplex PCR; in TCRdb, only in-frame clones are kept and a portion is missing. The sample has hundreds of thousands of clones; 96% are singletons. Specimen: naive CD4+ T cells sorted from blood. The receptors originated from a woman under 40 in good health. CDR3s include the opening cysteine and the closing phenylalanine or tryptophan. D genes are given only for firm matches. Size is omitted from some rows. Given values are once, few, many or a class for expanded clones.

v_call,clone_size,d_call,j_call,cdr3_aa,cdr3_nt
TRBV7-9,few,-,TRBJ1-2,CASNTGSDYGYTF,TGTGCTAGCAATACAGGGTCGGACTATGGCTACACCTTC
TRBV7-2,-,-,TRBJ2-7,CASSFFPTSYEQYF,TGTGCCAGCAGCTTTTTCCCGACTAGTTACGAGCAGTACTTC
TRBV29-1,-,-,TRBJ1-6,CSAMLDGDNSPLHF,TGCAGTGCAATGCTGGACGGGGATAATTCACCCCTCCACTTT
TRBV6-5,-,-,TRBJ1-6,CASRPMEDSPLHF,TGTGCCAGCAGGCCAATGGAGGATTCACCCCTCCACTTT
TRBV18,-,TRBD1,TRBJ2-1,CASSPIGQGSRDEQFF,TGTGCCAGCTCACCCATCGGACAGGGGTCTCGCGATGAGCAGTTCTTC
TRBV19,-,-,TRBJ2-7,CASSIVPNRGYEQYF,TGTGCCAGTAGTATTGTGCCAAACCGGGGGTACGAGCAGTACTTC
TRBV28,-,-,TRBJ2-3,CASTTSTDTQYF,TGTGCCAGCACCACAAGCACAGATACGCAGTATTTT
TRBV27,once,TRBD1,TRBJ2-1,CAAGRDRLANEQFF,TGTGCCGCCGGTCGGGACAGGCTAGCTAATGAGCAGTTCTTC
TRBV28,-,TRBD2,TRBJ2-1,CASSGRDYSSYNEQFF,TGTGCCAGCAGTGGACGGGACTACAGCTCCTACAATGAGCAGTTCTTC
TRBV20-1,-,-,TRBJ2-1,CSARWQNEQFF,TGCAGTGCTAGATGGCAAAATGAGCAGTTCTTC
TRBV6-1,-,-,TRBJ2-7,CASARSAVAGEQYF,TGTGCCAGCGCCCGCAGTGCCGTCGCGGGCGAGCAGTACTTC
TRBV6-6,once,TRBD1,TRBJ2-7,CASSLTGGIYEQYF,TGTGCCAGCAGTCTTACAGGGGGCATTTACGAGCAGTACTTC
TRBV29-1,-,-,TRBJ1-1,CSDRRNTEAFF,TGCAGCGACAGGAGGAACACTGAAGCTTTCTTT
TRBV18,-,-,TRBJ2-7,CASSPGPSYEQYF,TGTGCCAGCTCACCAGGACCCTCCTACGAGCAGTACTTC
TRBV7-2,-,-,TRBJ1-2,CASSSWDSLGYTF,TGTGCCAGCAGCTCATGGGACTCTTTGGGCTACACCTTC
TRBV5-1,-,TRBD2,TRBJ2-3,CASSPGTSGSSTDTQYF,TGCGCCAGCAGCCCCGGGACTAGCGGGAGTAGCACAGATACGCAGTATTTT
TRBV18,-,-,TRBJ2-3,CASSPGSVGDTQYF,TGTGCCAGCTCACCGGGGAGTGTCGGCGATACGCAGTATTTT
TRBV5-1,-,TRBD1,TRBJ1-1,CASSLDGGTGNTEAFF,TGCGCCAGCAGCTTGGATGGGGGGACAGGGAACACTGAAGCTTTCTTT
TRBV11-2,-,-,TRBJ2-1,CASNFDSYNEQFF,TGTGCCAGCAACTTCGATTCGTACAATGAGCAGTTCTTC
TRBV25-1,-,-,TRBJ1-1,CASSEYKRGEGEAFF,TGTGCCAGCAGTGAATATAAGAGGGGAGAGGGTGAAGCTTTCTTT
TRBV6-5,once,TRBD1,TRBJ1-2,CASREGTGSYTF,TGTGCCAGCAGGGAAGGGACAGGATCCTACACCTTC
TRBV11-2,-,TRBD1,TRBJ2-7,CASSRDRGLYEQYF,TGTGCCAGCAGCCGGGACAGGGGGCTTTACGAGCAGTACTTC
TRBV28,-,-,TRBJ1-3,CASSPPPGNTIYF,TGTGCCAGCAGTCCCCCCCCGGGAAACACCATATATTTT
TRBV5-4,once,-,TRBJ2-6,CASSLSRGRRTGANVLTF,TGTGCCAGCAGCTTGAGCCGGGGAAGAAGGACTGGGGCCAACGTCCTGACTTTC
TRBV7-3,-,-,TRBJ2-5,CASSRWGETQYF,TGTGCCAGCAGCCGCTGGGGGGAGACCCAGTACTTC